This T cell receptor (beta chain) came from a study of long-term antiretroviral therapy in people with HIV. Version v3.0 of the immunoSEQ assay was performed at survey level. Target depth was roughly 40,000-50,000 T-cell genomes per sample. Method: immunoSEQ multiplex PCR; TCRdb's copy keeps in-frame clones and lacks some. Of about 24,000 clones in the sample, approximately 86% were seen once. Treated in the United States were all of the participants with HIV. This clone has only one observation. Its antigen remains unknown. Study observations and caveats: Compared with controls, HIV repertoires showed narrower CDR3 length ranges.

The specimen comprised unsorted PBMCs, sampled 1.8 years before starting antiretroviral therapy. This receptor was identified in a man aged 50 to 60 with HIV.

CDR3 in amino acids: CASSPFPADTYSNQPQHF. CDR3 nucleotides: TGTGCCAGCTCACCGTTTCCGGCGGACACCTATAGCAATCAGCCCCAGCATTTT. The V and J genes are TRBV18 and TRBJ1-5, with D maybe TRBD1 (5 bases). Deletions cut 3 bases from V and 0 bases from J, with 18 bases between. Germline-derived CDR1 and CDR2 are KGHSH and LQKENI. The CDR3 spans 18 residues.